This TCR beta chain was sequenced for a study of CD8 T cells in Susac syndrome. The patients serving as multiple sclerosis controls were treatment-naive. They had stable or active relapsing-remitting disease and fulfilled revised McDonald criteria. V was clipped by 7 bases and J by 9 bases, with 10 bases between them. This CDR3 comprises 11 residues. When the RNA was reverse transcribed, random hexamers were used with an input of about 0.5 to 1 ug. TCR beta CDR3 was amplified by immunoSEQ multiplex PCR. This amplification extended across 54 Vbeta and 13 Jbeta segments. TCRdb itself ran the immunoSEQ multiplex PCR reads through MiXCR, one entry per CDR3 protein. The data show 160,000 or so distinct CDR3 sequences, with approximately 96% seen just once and over 0.2% held by the top ten.

Sequenced material: CD8+ T cells from PBMCs. This clonotype was obtained from a human donor with multiple sclerosis. The chain recombines TRBV12-3 or TRBV12-4 with TRBJ2-1; no clear D gene. The CDR3: CASTGGREQFF. The CDR3 coding sequence is TGTGCCAGCACGGGCGGCCGTGAGCAGTTCTTC.